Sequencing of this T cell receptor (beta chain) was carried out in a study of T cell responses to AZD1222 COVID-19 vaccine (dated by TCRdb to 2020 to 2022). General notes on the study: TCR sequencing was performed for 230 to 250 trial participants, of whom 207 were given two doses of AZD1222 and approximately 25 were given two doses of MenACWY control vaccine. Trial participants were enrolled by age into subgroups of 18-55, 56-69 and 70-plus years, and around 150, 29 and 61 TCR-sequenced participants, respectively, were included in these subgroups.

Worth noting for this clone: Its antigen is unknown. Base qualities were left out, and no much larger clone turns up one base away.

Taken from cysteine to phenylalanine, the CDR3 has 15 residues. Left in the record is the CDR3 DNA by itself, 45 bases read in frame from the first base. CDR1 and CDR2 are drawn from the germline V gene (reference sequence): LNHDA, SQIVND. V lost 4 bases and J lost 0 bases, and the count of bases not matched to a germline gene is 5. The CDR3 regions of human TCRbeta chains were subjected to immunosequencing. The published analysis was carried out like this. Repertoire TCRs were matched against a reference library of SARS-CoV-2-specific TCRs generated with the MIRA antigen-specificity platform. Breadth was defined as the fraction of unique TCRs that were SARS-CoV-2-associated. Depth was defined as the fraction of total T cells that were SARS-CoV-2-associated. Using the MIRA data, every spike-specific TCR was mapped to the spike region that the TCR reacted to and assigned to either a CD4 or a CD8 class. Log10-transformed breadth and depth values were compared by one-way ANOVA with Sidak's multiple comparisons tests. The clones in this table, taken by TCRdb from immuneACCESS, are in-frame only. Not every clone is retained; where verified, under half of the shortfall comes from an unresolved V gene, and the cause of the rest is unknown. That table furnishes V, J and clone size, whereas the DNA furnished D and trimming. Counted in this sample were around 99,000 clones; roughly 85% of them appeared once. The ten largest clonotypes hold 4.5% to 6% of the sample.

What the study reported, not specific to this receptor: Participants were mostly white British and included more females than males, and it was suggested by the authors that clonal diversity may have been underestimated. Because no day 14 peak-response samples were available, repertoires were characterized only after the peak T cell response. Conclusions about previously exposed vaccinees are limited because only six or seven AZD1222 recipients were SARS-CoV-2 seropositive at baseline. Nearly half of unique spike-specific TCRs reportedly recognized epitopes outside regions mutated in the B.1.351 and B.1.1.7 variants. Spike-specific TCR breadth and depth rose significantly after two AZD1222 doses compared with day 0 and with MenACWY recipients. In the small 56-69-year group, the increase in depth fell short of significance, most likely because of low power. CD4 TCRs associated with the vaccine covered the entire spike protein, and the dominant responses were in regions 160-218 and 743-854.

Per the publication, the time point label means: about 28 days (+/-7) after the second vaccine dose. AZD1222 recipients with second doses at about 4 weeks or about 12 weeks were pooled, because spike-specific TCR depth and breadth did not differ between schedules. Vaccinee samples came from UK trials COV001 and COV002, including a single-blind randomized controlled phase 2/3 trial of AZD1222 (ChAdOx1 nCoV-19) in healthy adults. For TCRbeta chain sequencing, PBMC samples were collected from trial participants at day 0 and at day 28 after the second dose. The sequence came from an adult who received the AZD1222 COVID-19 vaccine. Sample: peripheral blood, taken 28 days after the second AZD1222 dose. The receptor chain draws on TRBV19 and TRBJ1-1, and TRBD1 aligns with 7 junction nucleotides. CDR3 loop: CASSRGQYMNTEAFF. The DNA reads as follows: TGTGCCAGTAGTAGGGGACAGTACATGAACACTGAAGCTTTCTTT.